These T cell receptor beta chains were read from a single sample in a study of shared clonotypes between healthy human individuals. Profiled with immunoSEQ multiplex PCR; TCRdb holds only in-frame clones, not every one. The sample has 2 million or so clones, less than 95% seen once. Sequenced sample: naive CD8+ T cells sorted from blood. The receptors come from a man aged 18 to 29 in good health. Each CDR3 is given with its conserved first and last residue. The order of the fields is V gene, clone size, J gene, D gene, CDR3 DNA, CDR3 protein. D genes are given only for firm matches. Expanded clones get a size class; other rows say once, few or many, or leave the size out.

TRBV29-1	.	TRBJ2-1	TRBD1	TGCAGCGTTGTGGGGACAGGGGGTCCCAATGAGCAGTTCTTC	CSVVGTGGPNEQFF
TRBV6-1	.	TRBJ2-1	.	TGTGCCAGCAGTGAAGTAGAAGAGTCCAATGAGCAGTTCTTC	CASSEVEESNEQFF
TRBV4-3	.	TRBJ1-5	.	TGCGCCAGCAGCCAAGCCCAAGATCAGCCCCAGCATTTT	CASSQAQDQPQHF
TRBV4-2	.	TRBJ2-7	.	TGTGCCAGCAGCCCGGCCGGAACCTACGAGCAGTACTTC	CASSPAGTYEQYF
TRBV9	.	TRBJ2-2	TRBD2	TGTGCCAGCAGCCCTTGGGGAGGGGACACCGGGGAGCTGTTTTTT	CASSPWGGDTGELFF
TRBV30	.	TRBJ1-4	.	TGTGCCGGGGGGGCGATCATTAATGAAAAACTGTTTTTT	CAGGAIINEKLFF
TRBV19	once	TRBJ2-1	.	TGTGCCAGTAGTCCTCCCCCTTATGATGAGAACTACAATGAGCAGTTCTTC	CASSPPPYDENYNEQFF
TRBV4-1	.	TRBJ2-7	TRBD2	TGCGCCAGCAGCCAAGACCCGCTTCAGCGGGGGCCCCCCCCACTCCCGCCGGGCGAGCAGTACTTC	CASSQDPLQRGPPPLPPGEQYF
TRBV29-1	.	TRBJ1-1	.	TGCAGCGTGGAGGATATGAACACTGAAGCTTTCTTT	CSVEDMNTEAFF
TRBV9	once	TRBJ2-1	TRBD1	TGTGCCAGCAGCGCATACAGGGGGTGGGAGCAGTTCTTC	CASSAYRGWEQFF